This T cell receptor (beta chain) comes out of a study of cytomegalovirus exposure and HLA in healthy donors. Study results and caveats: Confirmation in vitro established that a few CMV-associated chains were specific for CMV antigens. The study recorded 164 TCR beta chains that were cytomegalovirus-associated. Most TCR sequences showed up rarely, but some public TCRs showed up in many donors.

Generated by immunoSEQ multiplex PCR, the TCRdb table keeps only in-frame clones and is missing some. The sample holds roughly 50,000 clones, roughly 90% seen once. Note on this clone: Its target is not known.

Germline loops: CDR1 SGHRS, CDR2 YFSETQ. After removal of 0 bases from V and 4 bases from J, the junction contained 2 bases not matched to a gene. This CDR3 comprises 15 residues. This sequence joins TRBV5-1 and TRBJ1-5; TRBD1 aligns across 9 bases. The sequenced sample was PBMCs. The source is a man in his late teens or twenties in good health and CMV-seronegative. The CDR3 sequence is CASSLGGQGNQPQHF. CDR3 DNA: TGCGCCAGCAGCTTGGGGGGACAGGGAAATCAGCCCCAGCATTTT.